The entry below gives a single T cell receptor beta chain sequence along with its context. This clonotype was seen only a few times. No cognate antigen has been identified for it. No base quality values were provided; no much bigger clone lies one nucleotide off. PBMCs were isolated by Ficoll-Paque density gradient centrifugation. The sequencer was an Illumina NovaSeq 6000. Using 5'RACE with constant-segment primers, TCRalpha and TCRbeta cDNA libraries were constructed, with sample barcodes and unique molecular identifiers added in the process. Trizol reagent was used to extract RNA from every sample. The libraries were amplified in two PCR steps, and the second step added a second sample barcode and Illumina TruSeq adapters. The libraries were sequenced on an Illumina NovaSeq using 2 x 150 bp paired-end reads. As for the original processing: The reads were demultiplexed and collapsed into UMI-guided consensus sequences using migec v1.2.7. Using mixcr v2.1.11, the UMI consensuses were aligned to TRA and TRB V and J templates and assembled into clonotypes. Clonotypes were classified as expanded or contracted when called significant by both edgeR and NoisET, with noise models trained on biological replicates. For edgeR calls, the cutoffs were a false discovery rate-adjusted p below 0.01 and a log2 fold-change threshold of 1. As an exploratory analysis of dynamics, max-normalized trajectories of the 1000 most abundant clonotypes were examined with PCA combined with hierarchical clustering. Separately sequenced CD4+ and CD8+ repertoires were used to assign a CD4 or CD8 phenotype to each responding clone. Using fastp at Q25 and MiXCR, TCRdb reprocessed the public reads and kept productive beta chains. When rows share a CDR3 protein, they turn into one entry using the most common DNA and genes. What appears here as the V and J calls and clone size reflects TCRdb's work, not the paper's. The sample table shows over 400,000 distinct CDR3 sequences, and more than 20% are seen once. The biggest ten clones account for around 13% of the sample.

The V end loses 4 bases and the J end loses 3 bases, and a stretch of 11 bases separates them. Measured from the cysteine to the phenylalanine, the CDR3 is 14 residues long. Here the CDR3 DNA is all that survives: 42 bases in frame from base 1. CDR1 is given as KGHDR and CDR2 as SFDVKD, both from the germline V gene. The sample originates from a study of T-cell memory formation after mild COVID-19 (dated by TCRdb to the early 2020s). For the study in its entirety: Most TCR sequence clusters were specific to one of the two donors. In a couple of donors, T-cell clones that expanded and contracted after mild COVID-19 were followed by sequencing TCRalpha and TCRbeta repertoires longitudinally. The cohort comprised two young, previously healthy adult volunteers, one female and one male.

Results and caveats for the whole study, not just this receptor: Some responding clones were found in pre-infection memory, which suggests that pre-existing cross-reactive memory T cells took part in the SARS-CoV-2 response. From day 15 to 85, contracting clones showed balanced CD4/CD8 phenotypes, whereas a second wave of clones that expanded from day 15 to 37 leaned towards CD4+. Whether the second-wave clones peaking on day 37 were SARS-CoV-2 specific was not confirmed. The study included only a couple of mild cases, and larger cohorts that include severe cases with pre-infection samples were judged to be necessary. Contracting CD4+ clones were located mainly in the CM and EM memory subsets, whereas CD8+ clones were found to be enriched in EMRA.

This TCR was sampled from an adult woman who had mild COVID-19 (a few samples of this study predate the infection). The sample titles of this study are shuffled in the database, so cell type and time point are left out; the donor was told from shared clones. The V and J genes are TRBV24-1 and TRBJ2-5; a tentative D call is TRBD1 (6 bases match). The sample consisted of PBMCs or a T cell subset sorted from them (not recorded which). The CDR3 here reads CATSDKTGEETQYF. DNA sequence: TGTGCCACCAGTGACAAGACAGGAGAAGAGACCCAGTACTTC.